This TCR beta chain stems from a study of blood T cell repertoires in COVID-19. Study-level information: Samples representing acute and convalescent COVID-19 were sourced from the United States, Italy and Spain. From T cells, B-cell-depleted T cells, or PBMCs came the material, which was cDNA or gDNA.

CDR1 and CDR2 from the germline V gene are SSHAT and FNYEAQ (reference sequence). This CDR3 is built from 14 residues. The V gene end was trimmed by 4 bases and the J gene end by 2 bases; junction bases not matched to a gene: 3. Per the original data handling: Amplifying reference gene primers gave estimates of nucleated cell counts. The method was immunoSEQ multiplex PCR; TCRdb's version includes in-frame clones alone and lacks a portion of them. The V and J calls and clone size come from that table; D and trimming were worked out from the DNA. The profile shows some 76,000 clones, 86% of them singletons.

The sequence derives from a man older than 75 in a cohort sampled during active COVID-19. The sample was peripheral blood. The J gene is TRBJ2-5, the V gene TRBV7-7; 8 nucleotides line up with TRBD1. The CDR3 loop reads CASSSRTGQETQYF. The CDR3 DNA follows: TGTGCCAGCAGCTCGAGGACAGGGCAAGAGACCCAGTACTTC.